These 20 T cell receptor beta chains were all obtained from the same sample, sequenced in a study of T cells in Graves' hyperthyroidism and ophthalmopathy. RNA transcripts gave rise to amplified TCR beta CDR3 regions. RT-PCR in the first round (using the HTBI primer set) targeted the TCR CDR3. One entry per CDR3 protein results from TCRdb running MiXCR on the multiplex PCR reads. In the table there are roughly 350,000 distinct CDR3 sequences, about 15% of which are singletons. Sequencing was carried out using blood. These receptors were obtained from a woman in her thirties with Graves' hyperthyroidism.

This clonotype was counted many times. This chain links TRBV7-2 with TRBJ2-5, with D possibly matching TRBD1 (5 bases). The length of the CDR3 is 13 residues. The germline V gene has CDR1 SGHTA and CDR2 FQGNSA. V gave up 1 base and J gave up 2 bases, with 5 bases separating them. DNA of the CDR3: TGTGCCAGCAGCTTAGACAGGCAAGAGACCCAGTACTTC. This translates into CASSLDRQETQYF.

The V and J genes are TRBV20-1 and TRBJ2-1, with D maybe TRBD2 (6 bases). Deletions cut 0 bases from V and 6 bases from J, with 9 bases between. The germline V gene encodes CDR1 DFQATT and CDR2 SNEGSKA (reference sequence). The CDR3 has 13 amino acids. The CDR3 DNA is TGCAGTGCTAGAGAGGTGGGGGGCAATGAGCAGTTCTTC. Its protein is CSAREVGGNEQFF.

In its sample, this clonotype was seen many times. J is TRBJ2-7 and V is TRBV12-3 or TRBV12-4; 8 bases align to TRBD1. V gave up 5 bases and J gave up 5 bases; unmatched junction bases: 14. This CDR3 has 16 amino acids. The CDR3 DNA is TGTGCCAGCAGTAGGGAGATGGGACAGGTATCCAACGAGCAGTACTTC. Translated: CASSREMGQVSNEQYF.

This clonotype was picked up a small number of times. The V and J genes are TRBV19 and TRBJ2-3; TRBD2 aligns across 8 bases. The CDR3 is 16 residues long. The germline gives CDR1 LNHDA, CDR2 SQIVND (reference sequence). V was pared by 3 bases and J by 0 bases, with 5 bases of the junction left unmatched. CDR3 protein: CASSMAAGASTDTQYF. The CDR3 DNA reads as TGTGCCAGTAGTATGGCAGCGGGAGCTAGCACAGATACGCAGTATTTT.

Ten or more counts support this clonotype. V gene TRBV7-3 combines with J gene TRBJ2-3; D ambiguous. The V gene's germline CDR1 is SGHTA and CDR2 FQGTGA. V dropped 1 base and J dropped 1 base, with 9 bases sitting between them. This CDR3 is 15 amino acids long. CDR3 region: CASSLNGRGTDTQYF. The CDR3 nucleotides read TGTGCCAGCAGCTTAAATGGACGGGGCACAGATACGCAGTATTTT. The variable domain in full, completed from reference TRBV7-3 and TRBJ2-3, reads GAGVSQTPSNKVTEKGKYVELRCDPISGHTALYWYRQSLGQGPEFLIYFQGTGAADDSGLPNDRFFAVRPEGSVSTLKIQRTERGDSAVYLCASSLNGRGTDTQYFGPGTRLTVL.

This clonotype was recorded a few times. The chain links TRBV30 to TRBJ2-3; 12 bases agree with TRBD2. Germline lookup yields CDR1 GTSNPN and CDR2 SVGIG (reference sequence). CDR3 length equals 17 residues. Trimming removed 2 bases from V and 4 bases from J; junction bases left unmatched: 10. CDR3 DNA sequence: TGTGCCTGGAGTACGTCCCCTAGCGGGAGGGCCGCAGATACGCAGTATTTT. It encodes CAWSTSPSGRAADTQYF.

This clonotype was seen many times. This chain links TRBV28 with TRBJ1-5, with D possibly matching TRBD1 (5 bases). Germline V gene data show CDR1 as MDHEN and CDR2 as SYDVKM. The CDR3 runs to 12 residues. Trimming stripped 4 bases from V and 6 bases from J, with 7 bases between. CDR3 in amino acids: CASSWGSQPQHF. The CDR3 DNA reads TGTGCCAGCAGTTGGGGGAGTCAGCCCCAGCATTTT.

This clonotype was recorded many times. CDR3 DNA sequence: TGTGCCAGCAGTCCCGGACAGCAAAACTATGGCTACACCTTC. It translates to CASSPGQQNYGYTF. This sequence joins TRBV12-3 or TRBV12-4 and TRBJ1-2, with D perhaps matching TRBD1 (6 bases). CDR3 size: 14 residues. Trimming shortened V by 5 bases and J by 2 bases, and 12 bases separated the two germline ends.

CDR3 sequence reads: CSARSAGAGSPLHF. The DNA of the CDR3 is TGCAGTGCTAGATCCGCAGGGGCCGGTTCACCCCTCCACTTT. V usage is TRBV20-1 and J usage is TRBJ1-6, with D perhaps TRBD1 (6 bases). Germline lookup yields CDR1 DFQATT and CDR2 SNEGSKA (reference sequence). This CDR3 comprises 14 residues. Trimming stripped 2 bases from V and 9 bases from J, with 14 bases between.

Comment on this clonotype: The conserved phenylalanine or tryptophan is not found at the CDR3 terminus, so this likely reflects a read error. For the CDR3, the DNA is TGTGCCAGCAGTCCGACTAGCGGGAGCACAGATACGCAGTATTTA. This gives the protein CASSPTSGSTDTQYL. The rearrangement uses TRBV12-3 or TRBV12-4 and TRBJ2-3; 10 positions match TRBD2. This CDR3 has 15 amino acids. V lost 5 bases and J lost 0; bases outside the gene matches: 2.

The CDR3 DNA is TGTGCCACCAGTGATGGGCGACAGGAACCTTACTTC. This encodes CATSDGRQEPYF. The J gene is TRBJ2-5, the V gene TRBV24-1; D is possibly TRBD1 (6 bases). Germline loops: CDR1 KGHDR, CDR2 SFDVKD. This CDR3 has 12 residues. V was shortened by 3 bases and J by 14 bases, with 15 bases between the two germline ends.

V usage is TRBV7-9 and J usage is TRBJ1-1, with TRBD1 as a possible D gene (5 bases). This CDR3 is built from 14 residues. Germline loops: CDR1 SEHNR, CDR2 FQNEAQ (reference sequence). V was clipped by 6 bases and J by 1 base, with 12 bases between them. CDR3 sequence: CASSQGGENTEAFF. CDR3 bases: TGTGCCAGCAGTCAGGGCGGGGAGAACACTGAAGCTTTCTTT.

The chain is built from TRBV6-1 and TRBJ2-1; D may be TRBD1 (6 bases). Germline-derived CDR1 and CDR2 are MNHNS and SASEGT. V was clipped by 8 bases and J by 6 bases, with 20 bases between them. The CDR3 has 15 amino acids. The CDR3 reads CASHSGDGLINEQFF. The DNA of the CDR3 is TGTGCCAGCCATTCAGGGGACGGACTGATCAATGAGCAGTTCTTC.

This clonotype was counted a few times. The chain's CDR3 is CASSSIINSPLHF. CDR3 in DNA: TGTGCCAGCAGCTCTATCATAAATTCACCCCTCCACTTT. This chain links TRBV7-9 with TRBJ1-6, with D hard to call. Germline loops: CDR1 SEHNR, CDR2 FQNEAQ (reference sequence). The V end was cut by 4 bases, the J end by 7 bases, with 8 bases between. The CDR3 extends over 13 amino acids.

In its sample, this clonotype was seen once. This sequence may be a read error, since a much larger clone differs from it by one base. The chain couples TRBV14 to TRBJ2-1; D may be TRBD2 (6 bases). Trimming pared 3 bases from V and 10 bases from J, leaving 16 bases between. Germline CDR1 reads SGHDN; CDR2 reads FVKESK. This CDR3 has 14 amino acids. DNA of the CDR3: TGTGCCAGCAGCCAGGACGGGGGTCCCTACGAGCAGTTCTTC. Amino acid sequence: CASSQDGGPYEQFF.

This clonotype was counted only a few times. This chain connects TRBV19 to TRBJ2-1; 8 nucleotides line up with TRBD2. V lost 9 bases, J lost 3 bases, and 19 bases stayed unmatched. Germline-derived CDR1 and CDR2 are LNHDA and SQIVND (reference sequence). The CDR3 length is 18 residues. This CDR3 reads CASSSSRGTSGFYNEQFF. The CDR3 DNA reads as TGTGCCAGCTCCAGTAGCCGAGGGACTAGTGGTTTCTACAATGAGCAGTTCTTC.

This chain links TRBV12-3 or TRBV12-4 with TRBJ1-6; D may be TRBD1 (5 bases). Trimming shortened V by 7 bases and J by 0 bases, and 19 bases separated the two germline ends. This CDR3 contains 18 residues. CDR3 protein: CASIGARKSGSYNSPLHF. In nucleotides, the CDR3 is TGTGCCAGCATAGGGGCTCGGAAAAGTGGCTCCTATAATTCACCCCTCCACTTT.

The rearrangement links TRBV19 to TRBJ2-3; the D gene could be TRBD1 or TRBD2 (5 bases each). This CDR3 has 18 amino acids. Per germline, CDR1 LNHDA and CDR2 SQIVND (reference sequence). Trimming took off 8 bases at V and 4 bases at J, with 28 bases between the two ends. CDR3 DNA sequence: TGTGCCAGTCGGAGGTTTGGGGGAGCGACGATCGGCCCAGATACGCAGTATTTT. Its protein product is CASRRFGGATIGPDTQYF.

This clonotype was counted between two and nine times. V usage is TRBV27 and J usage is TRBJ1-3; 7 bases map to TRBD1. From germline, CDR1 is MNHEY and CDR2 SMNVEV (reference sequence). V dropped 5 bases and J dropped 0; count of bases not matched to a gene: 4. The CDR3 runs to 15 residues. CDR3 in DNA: TGTGCCAGCAGTGCTACAGGGGTCTCTGGAAACACCATATATTTT. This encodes CASSATGVSGNTIYF.

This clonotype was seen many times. In DNA form, the CDR3 reads TGCAGTGCTAGAGATCGGGGCCCCGAGCAGTACTTC. Protein sequence: CSARDRGPEQYF. This chain joins TRBV20-1 and TRBJ2-7, with D possibly called TRBD1 or TRBD2 (5 bases each). Trimming shortened V by 0 bases and J by 6 bases, and 9 bases separated the two germline ends. The CDR3 is made up of 12 amino acids. Germline V gene sequence: CDR1 DFQATT, CDR2 SNEGSKA (reference sequence).